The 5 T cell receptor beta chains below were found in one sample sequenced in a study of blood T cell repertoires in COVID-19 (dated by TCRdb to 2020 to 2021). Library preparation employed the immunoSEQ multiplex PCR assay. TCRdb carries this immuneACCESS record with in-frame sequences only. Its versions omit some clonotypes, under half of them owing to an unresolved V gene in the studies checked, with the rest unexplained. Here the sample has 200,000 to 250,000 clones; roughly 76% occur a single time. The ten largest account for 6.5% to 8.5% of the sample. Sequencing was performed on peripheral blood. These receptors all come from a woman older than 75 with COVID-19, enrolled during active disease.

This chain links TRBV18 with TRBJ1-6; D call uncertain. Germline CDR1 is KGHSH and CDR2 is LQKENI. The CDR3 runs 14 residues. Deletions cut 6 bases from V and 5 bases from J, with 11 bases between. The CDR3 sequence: CASSTNPDNSPLHF. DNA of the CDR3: TGTGCCAGCTCCACGAATCCGGATAATTCACCCCTCCACTTT.

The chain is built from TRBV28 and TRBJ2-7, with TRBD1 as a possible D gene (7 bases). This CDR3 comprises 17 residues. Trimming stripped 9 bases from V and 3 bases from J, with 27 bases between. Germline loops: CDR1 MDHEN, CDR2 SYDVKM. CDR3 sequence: CASTSGGGPDSYYEQYF. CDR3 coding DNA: TGTGCCAGTACTTCAGGAGGGGGCCCGGACAGTTACTACGAGCAGTACTTC.

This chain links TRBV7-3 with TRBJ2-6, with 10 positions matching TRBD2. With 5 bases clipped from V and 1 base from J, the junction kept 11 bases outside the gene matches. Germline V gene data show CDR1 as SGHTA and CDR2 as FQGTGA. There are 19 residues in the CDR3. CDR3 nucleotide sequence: TGTGCCAGCAGCACCTCGACTAGCGGGTACTTTTCTGGGGCCAACGTCCTGACTTTC. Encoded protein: CASSTSTSGYFSGANVLTF.

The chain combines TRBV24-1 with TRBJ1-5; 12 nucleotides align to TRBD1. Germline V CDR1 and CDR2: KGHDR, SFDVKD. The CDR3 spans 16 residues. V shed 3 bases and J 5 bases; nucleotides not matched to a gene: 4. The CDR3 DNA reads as TGTGCCACCAGTGATGGGGGACAGGGGGCATATCAGCCCCAGCATTTT. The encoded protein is CATSDGGQGAYQPQHF.

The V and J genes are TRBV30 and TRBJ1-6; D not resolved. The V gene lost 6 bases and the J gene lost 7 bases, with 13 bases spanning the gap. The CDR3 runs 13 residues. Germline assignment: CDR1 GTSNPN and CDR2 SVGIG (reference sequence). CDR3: CACRSPGNSPLHF. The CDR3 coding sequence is TGTGCCTGTCGGAGCCCCGGGAATTCACCCCTCCACTTT.